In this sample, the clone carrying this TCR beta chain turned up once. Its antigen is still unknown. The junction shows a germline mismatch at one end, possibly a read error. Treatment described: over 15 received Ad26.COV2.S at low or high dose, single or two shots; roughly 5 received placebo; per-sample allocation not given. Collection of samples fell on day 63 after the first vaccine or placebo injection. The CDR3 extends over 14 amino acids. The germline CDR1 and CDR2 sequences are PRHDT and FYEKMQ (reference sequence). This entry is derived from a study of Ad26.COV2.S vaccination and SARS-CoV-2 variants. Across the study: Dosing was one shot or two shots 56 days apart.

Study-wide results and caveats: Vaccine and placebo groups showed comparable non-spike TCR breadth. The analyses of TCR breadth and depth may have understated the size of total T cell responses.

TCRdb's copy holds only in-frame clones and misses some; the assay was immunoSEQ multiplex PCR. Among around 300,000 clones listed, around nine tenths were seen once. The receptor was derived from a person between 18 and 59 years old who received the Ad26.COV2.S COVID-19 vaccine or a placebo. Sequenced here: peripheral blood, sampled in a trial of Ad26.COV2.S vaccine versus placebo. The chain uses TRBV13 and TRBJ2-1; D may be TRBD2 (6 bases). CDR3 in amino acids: CASSLVGGPNKQFF. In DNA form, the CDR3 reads TGTGCCAGCAGCTTGGTGGGAGGACCCAATAAGCAGTTCTTC.